The 29 T cell receptor beta chains below come from one sample, sequenced in a study of T cells after yellow fever vaccination. TCRdb re-called the 5' RACE reads through MiXCR, storing one row per CDR3 protein. The table lists some 240,000 distinct CDR3 sequences, more than 3.5% of them singletons. The sample here was PBMCs, taken 15 days after the yellow fever booster vaccination. These receptors originate from a man aged 18 to 30 who received the YFV17D yellow fever vaccine.

At least ten counts were recorded for this clonotype. The V and J genes are TRBV7-2 and TRBJ1-5; D remains ambiguous. This CDR3 is 13 amino acids long. Deletions cut 1 base from V and 5 bases from J, with 6 bases between. Germline-derived CDR1 and CDR2 are SGHTA and FQGNSA. The CDR3 loop is CASSLVVDQPQHF. The DNA of the CDR3 is TGTGCCAGCAGCTTAGTCGTCGATCAGCCCCAGCATTTT.

This clonotype occurred many times. The chain couples TRBV5-5 to TRBJ2-1, with unresolved D. V was cut by 0 bases and J by 9 bases, with 10 bases left in between. Germline CDR1 reads SGHKS; CDR2 reads YYEKEE (reference sequence). This CDR3 has 13 amino acids. The CDR3, as DNA: TGTGCCAGCAGCTTGGGTAGGCCGGGTGAGCAGTTCTTC. Protein product: CASSLGRPGEQFF. Variable domain in full (rest from reference TRBV5-5 and TRBJ2-1): DAGVTQSPTHLIKTRGQQVTLRCSPISGHKSVSWYQQVLGQGPQFIFQYYEKEERGRGNFPDRFSARQFPNYSSELNVNALLLGDSALYLCASSLGRPGEQFFGPGTRLTVL.

In its sample, this clonotype was seen many times. The V gene is TRBV19, the J gene TRBJ1-2; 10 positions agree with TRBD1. The CDR3 runs 14 residues. From germline, CDR1 is LNHDA and CDR2 SQIVND (reference sequence). The J segment lost 8 bases and the V segment lost 5 bases, leaving 8 bases of the junction unmatched. DNA of the CDR3: TGTGCCAGTAGTGTTACCGGGACAGGGGACGGCTACACCTTC. Residues: CASSVTGTGDGYTF. Together with reference TRBV19 and TRBJ1-2, the CDR3 gives the full variable domain: DGGITQSPKYLFRKEGQNVTLSCEQNLNHDAMYWYRQDPGQGLRLIYYSQIVNDFQKGDIAEGYSVSREKKESFPLTVTSAQKNPTAFYLCASSVTGTGDGYTFGSGTRLTVV.

CDR3 sequence reads: CASSVVVNSPLHF. CDR3 in DNA: TGTGCCAGCAGCGTAGTTGTTAATTCACCCCTCCACTTT. The chain recombines TRBV9 with TRBJ1-6; D unclear. Germline CDR1 reads SGDLS; CDR2 reads YYNGEE. The V and J ends lost 0 bases and 6 bases respectively, with 4 bases between them. This CDR3 contains 13 residues.

This clonotype has at least ten counts. This chain links TRBV4-1 with TRBJ1-5, with D possibly matching TRBD1 (6 bases). There are 15 residues in the CDR3. Germline CDR1 is MGHRA and CDR2 is YSYEKL. The V gene lost 1 base and the J gene lost 3 bases, with 10 bases spanning the gap. CDR3 in amino acids: CASSQGGQSNQPQHF. In DNA, the CDR3 is TGCGCCAGCAGCCAAGGAGGACAGTCCAATCAGCCCCAGCATTTT.

This clonotype was detected many times. The chain combines TRBV5-1 with TRBJ2-3; the D call may be TRBD1 or TRBD2 (5 bases each). Trimming shortened V by 5 bases and J by 8 bases, and 18 bases separated the two germline ends. Germline assignment: CDR1 SGHRS and CDR2 YFSETQ. The CDR3 extends over 14 amino acids. The DNA for the CDR3 is TGCGCCAGCAGAGATATTGGGGGTCCAGGTACGCAGTATTTT. Translating it yields CASRDIGGPGTQYF. The whole variable domain, filled in from reference TRBV5-1 and TRBJ2-3, reads KAGVTQTPRYLIKTRGQQVTLSCSPISGHRSVSWYQQTPGQGLQFLFEYFSETQRNKGNFPGRFSGRQFSNSRSEMNVSTLELGDSALYLCASRDIGGPGTQYFGPGTRLTVL.

This clonotype was counted at least ten times. The V call is TRBV29-1, the J call TRBJ2-1, with TRBD1 identical over 9 bases. Germline V CDR1 and CDR2: SQVTM, ANQGSEA. The CDR3 has 15 residues. Germline trimming cut 5 bases from V and 9 bases from J; bases unmatched to any gene: 14. This CDR3 reads CSVPSGTGPLGEQFF. Here the CDR3 DNA reads TGCAGCGTTCCCTCCGGGACAGGGCCTTTGGGTGAGCAGTTCTTC.

Ten or more counts support this clonotype. The rearrangement links TRBV4-3 to TRBJ1-1; TRBD1 agrees at 8 bases. This CDR3 has 14 amino acids. The germline V gene has CDR1 LGHNA and CDR2 YSLEER. Trimming at V came to 2 bases and at J to 6 bases, leaving 5 bases not matched to a gene. The CDR3 is CASSQLLTGAEAFF. The CDR3 DNA reads as TGCGCCAGCAGCCAACTGCTGACAGGGGCTGAAGCTTTCTTT.

This clonotype was counted ten times or more. CDR3 bases: TGTGCCAGTAGTCCGGACAGAGGAACCGGGGAGCTGTTTTTT. It specifies CASSPDRGTGELFF. The gene calls are TRBV19 and TRBJ2-2; D possibly corresponds to TRBD1 (6 bases). V was cut by 5 bases and J by 5 bases, with 12 bases left in between. Germline CDR1 is LNHDA and CDR2 is SQIVND (reference sequence). The length of the CDR3 is 14 residues.

This clonotype was seen ten or more times. The rearrangement uses TRBV10-3 and TRBJ1-2; D not resolved. The CDR3 contains 15 residues. Germline V CDR1 and CDR2: ENHRY, SYGVKD. Trimming stripped 1 base from V and 2 bases from J, with 11 bases between. CDR3 coding DNA: TGTGCCATCAGTGAGTTCCACGGCGTGAACTATGGCTACACCTTC. Translated, it gives CAISEFHGVNYGYTF.

This clonotype has ten or more counts. V usage is TRBV7-2 and J usage is TRBJ2-1; 10 bases are shared with TRBD1. CDR1 SGHTA and CDR2 FQGNSA come from the germline V gene. The V segment lost 5 bases and the J segment 9 bases; nucleotides outside the gene matches: 10. The CDR3 runs to 15 residues. The CDR3 sequence: CASSTGTGEAVEQFF. The CDR3 bases are TGTGCCAGCAGCACAGGGACAGGGGAGGCGGTTGAGCAGTTCTTC.

This clonotype was found many times. The V and J genes are TRBV5-1 and TRBJ2-7; TRBD1 is a possible D gene (5 bases). Trimming pared 4 bases from V and 3 bases from J, leaving 11 bases between. Germline lookup yields CDR1 SGHRS and CDR2 YFSETQ. The CDR3 is 13 amino acids. CDR3 nucleotides: TGCGCCAGCAGCATGGACATCCTCTACGAGCAGTACTTC. Translating gives CASSMDILYEQYF.

Ten or more counts support this clonotype. The genes are TRBV28 and TRBJ2-5; D may be TRBD1 (6 bases). The V gene's germline CDR1 is MDHEN and CDR2 SYDVKM. V was trimmed by 6 bases and J by 5 bases, leaving 10 bases between them. The CDR3 runs 12 residues. The CDR3 DNA sequence: TGTGCCAGCAGAGGACAGAGGGAGACCCAGTACTTC. This gives the protein CASRGQRETQYF.

This clonotype appeared many times. The chain carries TRBV24-1 and TRBJ2-5; D uncertain. The germline gives CDR1 KGHDR, CDR2 SFDVKD. The CDR3 has 15 residues. V gave up 4 bases and J gave up 0 bases, with 11 bases separating them. This CDR3 reads CATSDPGGDQETQYF. As DNA, the CDR3 is TGTGCCACCAGTGACCCTGGCGGAGACCAAGAGACCCAGTACTTC.

At least ten counts were recorded for this clonotype. The chain combines TRBV5-1 with TRBJ2-7; D perhaps matches TRBD2 (6 bases). V was trimmed by 0 bases and J by 0 bases, leaving 19 bases between them. The germline V gene encodes CDR1 SGHRS and CDR2 YFSETQ. The CDR3 contains 18 residues. CDR3 sequence: CASSLAGGERRSSYEQYF. For the CDR3, the DNA is TGCGCCAGCAGCTTGGCCGGGGGTGAACGGCGGAGCTCCTACGAGCAGTACTTC.

This clonotype was observed at least ten times. Here the CDR3 DNA reads TGCGCCAGCAGTCGCAGTCCCTGGACTAGTGAGAACACCGGGGAGCTGTTTTTT. This sequence encodes CASSRSPWTSENTGELFF. The J gene is TRBJ2-2, the V gene TRBV23-1, with 7 bases aligning to TRBD2. TRBV23-1 is given ORF status, its function remaining uncertain. The CDR3 sequence is 18 residues long. The junction had 12 bases not matched to a gene; V was cut back by 4 bases and J by 1 base.

This clonotype has only a few counts. The rearrangement links TRBV3-1 to TRBJ1-6, with 8 nucleotides matching TRBD1. Looked up from germline, CDR1 is LGHDT and CDR2 is YNNKEL (reference sequence). This CDR3 comprises 13 residues. Germline trimming cut 3 bases from V and 10 bases from J; bases unmatched to any gene: 2. The CDR3 is CASSQTGESPLHF. CDR3 coding DNA: TGTGCCAGCAGCCAGACAGGGGAATCACCCCTCCACTTT.

Ten or more counts support this clonotype. The rearrangement uses TRBV21-1 and TRBJ2-7; the DNA was not compared with TRBD1, the D call given in the table. TRBV21-1 is given as a pseudogene. The length of the CDR3 is 14 residues. The DNA for the CDR3 is TGTGCCAGCACCCGCCCCGGGACGGCCTACGAGCAGTACTTC. This sequence encodes CASTRPGTAYEQYF.

This clonotype showed up many times. The rearrangement uses TRBV7-2 and TRBJ1-1; no reliable D call. V lost 1 base and J lost 2, with 8 bases in between. Germline values: CDR1 SGHTA, CDR2 FQGNSA. The CDR3 has 14 residues. The CDR3, as DNA: TGTGCCAGCAGCTTAGGGTATTCCAACACTGAAGCTTTCTTT. Encoded protein: CASSLGYSNTEAFF.

This clonotype has a count of ten or more. Written as DNA, the CDR3 is TGTGCCAGCAGCTCCCTAAGACAGGGGAACGATGGCTACACCTTC. It translates to CASSSLRQGNDGYTF. The V and J genes are TRBV9 and TRBJ1-2, with 8 bases aligning to TRBD1. With V trimmed by 4 bases and J by 6 bases, 11 bases remained unmatched. CDR3 length: 15 amino acids. CDR1 is SGDLS and CDR2 is YYNGEE in the germline V gene.

The sample holds many counts of this clonotype. The rearrangement uses TRBV4-3 and TRBJ2-3; D possibly matches TRBD1 or TRBD2 (5 bases each). Germline V gene data show CDR1 as LGHNA and CDR2 as YSLEER. V shed 1 base and J shed 8 bases, with 16 bases lying between them. This CDR3 comprises 15 residues. The CDR3 sequence is CASSQAGAPPATQYF. For the CDR3, the DNA is TGCGCCAGCAGCCAAGCCGGGGCTCCTCCCGCTACGCAGTATTTT.

This clonotype showed up many times. V is TRBV4-1 and J is TRBJ2-1, with 12 bases aligning to TRBD2. The trim removed 4 bases at V and 7 bases at J, leaving 11 bases unmatched. The CDR3 totals 17 residues. Germline V gene lookup returns CDR1 MGHRA and CDR2 YSYEKL. CDR3: CASSPPTGTSGSNEQFF. The CDR3 coding sequence is TGCGCCAGCAGCCCGCCGACCGGGACTAGCGGGTCAAATGAGCAGTTCTTC.

This clonotype was observed many times. V usage is TRBV24-1 and J usage is TRBJ2-2, with no clear D. The CDR3 is made up of 14 amino acids. Germline CDR1 KGHDR, CDR2 SFDVKD. The V gene lost 10 bases and the J gene lost 3 bases, with 14 bases spanning the gap. The CDR3 here is CATADPWDTGELFF. DNA for the CDR3: TGTGCCACAGCCGACCCATGGGACACCGGGGAGCTGTTTTTT.

This clonotype was detected ten times or more. V usage is TRBV5-1 and J usage is TRBJ2-3; 10 positions agree with TRBD2. This CDR3 has 14 amino acids. V trimming: 0 bases; J trimming: 10 bases; junction bases outside the gene matches: 5. The germline V gene has CDR1 SGHRS and CDR2 YFSETQ. The CDR3 reads CASSLVLAGAAQYF. In DNA form, the CDR3 reads TGCGCCAGCAGCTTGGTTCTAGCGGGGGCAGCGCAGTATTTT.

This clonotype showed up many times. The chain couples TRBV5-1 to TRBJ1-6; possible D gene TRBD1, 5 bases. The CDR3 is made up of 20 amino acids. Germline loops: CDR1 SGHRS, CDR2 YFSETQ. V was shortened by 4 bases and J by 7 bases, with 30 bases between the two germline ends. The CDR3 sequence: CASSRGVRDLSIHPNSPLHF. The DNA of the CDR3 is TGCGCCAGCAGCCGGGGGGTCCGGGACTTGTCTATCCACCCCAATTCACCCCTCCACTTT.

This clonotype was recorded many times. The chain joins TRBV5-1 to TRBJ2-3; 9 nucleotides align to TRBD1. This CDR3 comprises 18 residues. Germline loops: CDR1 SGHRS, CDR2 YFSETQ. With 0 bases clipped from V and 4 bases from J, the junction kept 12 bases outside the gene matches. The chain's CDR3 is CASSLGPGQGRKSDTQYF. The CDR3 nucleotides are TGCGCCAGCAGCTTGGGACCGGGACAGGGCCGAAAGTCAGATACGCAGTATTTT. Full variable domain (missing parts from reference TRBV5-1 and TRBJ2-3): KAGVTQTPRYLIKTRGQQVTLSCSPISGHRSVSWYQQTPGQGLQFLFEYFSETQRNKGNFPGRFSGRQFSNSRSEMNVSTLELGDSALYLCASSLGPGQGRKSDTQYFGPGTRLTVL.

This clonotype was seen repeatedly, ten times or more. The V call is TRBV20-1, the J call TRBJ1-1; the D gene is possibly TRBD1 (6 bases). This CDR3 has 13 amino acids. Deletions cut 6 bases from V and 8 bases from J, with 19 bases between. From germline, CDR1 is DFQATT and CDR2 SNEGSKA (reference sequence). CDR3 bases: TGCAGTGCCCAACGCGAGGGGGGCCCAGAAGCTTTCTTT. Protein product: CSAQREGGPEAFF.

This clonotype was seen ten or more times. The genes are TRBV12-3 or TRBV12-4 and TRBJ2-3; D tentatively reads TRBD1 or TRBD2 (5 bases each). V lost 3 bases to trimming and J lost 4 bases, with 14 bases between them. This CDR3 comprises 15 residues. The CDR3 bases are TGTGCCAGCAGTTTCAAAGGGGAGAGGGCAGATACGCAGTATTTT. It codes for CASSFKGERADTQYF.

This clonotype has ten or more counts. The chain uses TRBV2 and TRBJ2-5; 13 bases line up with TRBD2. With 1 base clipped from V and 4 bases from J, the junction kept 0 bases outside the gene matches. This CDR3 contains 15 residues. Germline CDR1 is SNHLY and CDR2 is FYNNEI. The CDR3 bases are TGTGCCAGCAGTGAAGGGACTAGCGGGGGAGAGACCCAGTACTTC. Residues: CASSEGTSGGETQYF.